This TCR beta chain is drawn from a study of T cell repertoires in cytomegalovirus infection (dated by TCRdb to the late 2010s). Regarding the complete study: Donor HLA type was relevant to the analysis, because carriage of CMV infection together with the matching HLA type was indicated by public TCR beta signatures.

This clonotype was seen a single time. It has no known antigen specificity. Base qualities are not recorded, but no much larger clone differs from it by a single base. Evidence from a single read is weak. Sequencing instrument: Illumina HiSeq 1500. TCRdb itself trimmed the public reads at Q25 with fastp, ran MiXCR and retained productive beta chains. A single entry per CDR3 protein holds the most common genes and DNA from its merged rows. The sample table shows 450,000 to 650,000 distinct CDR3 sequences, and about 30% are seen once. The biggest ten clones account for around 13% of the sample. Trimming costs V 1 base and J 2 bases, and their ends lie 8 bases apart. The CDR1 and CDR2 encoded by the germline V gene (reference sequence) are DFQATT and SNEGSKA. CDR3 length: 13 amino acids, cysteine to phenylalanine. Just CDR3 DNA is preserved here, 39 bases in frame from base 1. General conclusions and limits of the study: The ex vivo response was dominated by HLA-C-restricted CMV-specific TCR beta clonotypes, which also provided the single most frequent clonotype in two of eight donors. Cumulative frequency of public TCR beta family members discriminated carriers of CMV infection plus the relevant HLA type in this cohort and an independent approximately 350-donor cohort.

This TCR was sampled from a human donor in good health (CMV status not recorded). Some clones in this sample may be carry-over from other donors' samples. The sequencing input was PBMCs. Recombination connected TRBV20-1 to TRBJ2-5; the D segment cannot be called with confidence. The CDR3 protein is CSARGPQQETQYF. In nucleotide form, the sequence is TGCAGTGCTAGAGGCCCCCAGCAAGAGACCCAGTACTTC.